The rows below give T cell receptor beta chains drawn from one sample of a study of immune evolution from preneoplasia to lung adenocarcinoma. Generated by immunoSEQ multiplex PCR, the TCRdb table keeps only in-frame clones and is missing some. The sample shows about 9,500 clones, around 89% of them seen only once. Sequencing was done on a sample of FFPE invasive lung adenocarcinoma tissue. Receptors were obtained from a person aged 65-85 years with invasive lung adenocarcinoma. The CDR3 runs from the conserved cysteine through the conserved F or W.

j_call	v_call	cdr3_aa
TRBJ2-2	TRBV10-2	CASRASPNTGELFF
TRBJ2-1	TRBV6-1	CASSETGGSYNEQFF
TRBJ2-2	TRBV11-3	CASSRDLGGELFF
TRBJ1-1	TRBV2	CASSKVTKTGDTEAFF
TRBJ1-1	TRBV6-1	CASAHRGGTEAFF
TRBJ2-3	TRBV15	CATSRGASTSTDTQYF
TRBJ2-1	TRBV11-1	CASTPGGLGNYNEQFF
TRBJ2-7	TRBV11-1	CASSYGTYEQYF
TRBJ1-2	TRBV7-2	CASSLWSLGLSNDYTF
TRBJ1-2	TRBV6-1	CASSTGTSYGYTF
TRBJ1-3	TRBV19	CASSPTGGNTIYF
TRBJ2-7	TRBV30	CAWTTGGVAYEQYF
TRBJ2-1	TRBV6-5	CASIPSAGQGTPQFF
TRBJ2-3	TRBV7-2	CASSLMGLGPTDTQYF
TRBJ1-3	TRBV5-8	CASSSLYGGNTIYF
TRBJ2-3	TRBV4-1	CASSQGVSGRSTDTQYF
TRBJ2-3	TRBV7-9	CASGFGPDTQYF
TRBJ2-3	TRBV5-1	CASSLGTGQFVTQYF
TRBJ2-2	TRBV29-1	CSVGTSGGANTGELFF
TRBJ2-5	TRBV5-1	CASSLEGQGETQYF
TRBJ2-3	TRBV7-9	CASSLPIGAGGTDTQYF
TRBJ1-2	TRBV6-1	CASRTLGQNYGYTF
TRBJ1-4	TRBV6-1	CASSEVGHPNEKLFF
TRBJ2-4	TRBV30	CATIPGLAGQNIQYF
TRBJ2-3	TRBV9	CASSVGRDRVSDTQYF
TRBJ1-1	TRBV7-2	CASSLGQVEYTEAFF
TRBJ2-7	TRBV28	CASRGTGLNSYEQYF
TRBJ2-4	TRBV6-1	CASRPGAWDKNIQYF